This T cell receptor (beta chain) was observed in a study of blood T cells in healthy people across ages. Primed by a sample-barcoded 5' primer and a J-beta primer mix, a second PCR proceeded for roughly 6 to 12 cycles. TCRdb called the 5' RACE reads again in MiXCR, with one record for every CDR3 protein. This table holds hundreds of thousands of distinct CDR3 sequences, about 48% found once. Findings and limits, study-wide: In older individuals, TCR beta diversity per million T cells was lower, falling roughly linearly with age. When set beside aged donors, long-lived donors presented more naive CD4+ cells and higher diversity.

Germline trimming cut 1 base from V and 5 bases from J; bases unmatched to any gene: 11. The CDR3 sequence is 18 residues long. Germline V gene lookup returns CDR1 SGHAT and CDR2 FQNNGV. Turning to this clonotype: Its antigen is not known.

Russia was home to the donors, healthy Caucasian individuals aged about 6 to 90. Total RNA amounts of at least 6 micrograms were extracted per sample. The receptor was isolated from a man older than 75 in good health. Sequencing was done on a sample of blood. V usage is TRBV11-2 and J usage is TRBJ1-2; TRBD1 matches at 12 bases. Here the CDR3 reads CASSLGLRDRGLEYGYTF. The DNA of the CDR3 is TGTGCCAGCAGCTTAGGTCTCCGGGACAGGGGGCTGGAATATGGCTACACCTTC.